What follows are 5 T cell receptor beta chains derived from one specimen sequenced in a study of neurological immune-mediated disorders. TCRdb called the 5' RACE reads again in MiXCR, with one record for every CDR3 protein. The table shows 77,000 or so distinct CDR3 sequences, with about 9% occurring only once. The source material was PBMCs. These receptor sequences come from a man aged 45-65 years in good health.

This clonotype was counted many times. The chain links TRBV20-1 to TRBJ2-7; TRBD2 matches at 7 bases. The length of the CDR3 is 14 residues. Per the germline V gene, CDR1 is DFQATT and CDR2 is SNEGSKA (reference sequence). With V trimmed by 7 bases and J by 4 bases, 13 bases remained unmatched. This CDR3 is CSVHRGGLTYEQYF. CDR3 bases: TGCAGTGTTCACCGCGGGGGACTGACATACGAGCAGTACTTC.

This clonotype was counted ten times or more. The rearrangement uses TRBV5-4 and TRBJ2-2; 7 positions match TRBD2. The V segment lost 5 bases and the J segment 5 bases; nucleotides outside the gene matches: 12. Germline CDR1 SGHNT, CDR2 YYREEE (reference sequence). This CDR3 region has 16 residues. The DNA for the CDR3 is TGTGCCAGCAGTCTCAATGGCGGGAGACAGACCGGGGAGCTGTTTTTT. It encodes CASSLNGGRQTGELFF.

In this sample, this clonotype turned up many times. The chain links TRBV27 to TRBJ1-1; 7 positions match TRBD1. The germline gives CDR1 MNHEY, CDR2 SMNVEV (reference sequence). CDR3 length: 14 amino acids. The junction had 6 bases not matched to a gene; V was cut back by 7 bases and J by 1 base. The CDR3 sequence is CASTAHRGNTEAFF. The CDR3 bases are TGTGCCAGCACCGCACACAGGGGGAACACTGAAGCTTTCTTT.

This clonotype was counted many times. The rearrangement uses TRBV28 and TRBJ2-5, with a tentative D call TRBD1 (6 bases). The germline gives CDR1 MDHEN, CDR2 SYDVKM. The CDR3 is 14 residues long. The V end lost 4 bases, the J end lost 2 bases, and 11 bases lay between the germline ends. CDR3 DNA: TGTGCCAGCAGTTCTACAGGGTATCAAGAGACCCAGTACTTC. Translated: CASSSTGYQETQYF.

This clonotype was detected ten times or more. The genes are TRBV7-8 and TRBJ2-7; possibly TRBD2 for D (6 bases). Trimming cost V 8 bases and J 7 bases, with 12 bases left between them. Germline lookup yields CDR1 SGHVS and CDR2 FQNEAQ. This CDR3 is 11 amino acids long. The chain's CDR3 is CASGPGGEQYF. CDR3 in DNA: TGTGCCAGCGGACCTGGGGGGGAGCAGTACTTC.